The clone carrying this TCR beta chain is a singleton in its sample. The target antigen is unknown. This record belongs to a study of post-analysis software for immune sequencing data. Points from the study as a whole: Multiple sclerosis was associated with a significant reduction in normalized Chao1 diversity relative to controls. Higher frequency in patients than in controls was seen for roughly five TRBV segments, with TRBV5-6, TRBV5-1 and TRBV20-1 among them.

Researchers reported that TCR beta cDNA libraries carried unique molecular identifiers. T cells, roughly 1 to 10 million of them, yielded a few hundred thousand cDNA molecules. TCRdb called the PCR reads again in MiXCR, with one record for every CDR3 protein. The sample includes hundreds of thousands of distinct CDR3 sequences, about 60% of them seen just once. V was pared by 5 bases and J by 7 bases, with 24 bases between. The CDR3 contains 17 residues. The material sequenced was blood. The chain uses TRBV12-3 or TRBV12-4 and TRBJ1-5; D gene uncertain. The TCR originated in a girl aged 2-10 years with multiple sclerosis. The CDR3 region has the DNA TGTGCCAGCAGTGTTACCGGGTCCGTCTGGGCCACCCAGCCCCAGCATTTT. It encodes CASSVTGSVWATQPQHF.